This record concerns one T cell receptor beta chain sequence. Its target is unknown. The data derive from a study of shared clonotypes between healthy human individuals. Study results and caveats: The study found approximately 5% of naive CD4 clonotypes shared across several donors. Rarefaction indicated that sorted-subset sequencing remained incomplete although depth was large.

V dropped 6 bases and J dropped 4 bases, with 28 bases sitting between them. The germline V gene has CDR1 MNHEY and CDR2 SMNVEV (reference sequence). The CDR3 sequence is 19 residues long. In the naive CD8 group, cells lacked CD45RO and were positively selected for CCR7, so terminally differentiated effector memory CD45RA+ cells were left out. Repertoires were generated with immunoSEQ multiplex PCR, while TCRdb's copy carries only in-frame clones and drops some. Here the sample spans about 2.1 million clones, 85% to 95% being singletons. Sequencing was done on a sample of naive CD8+ T cells from PBMCs. This chain joins TRBV27 and TRBJ2-4, with a weak D call TRBD2 (6 bases). This sequence was found in a man younger than 30 in good health. Some clones in this sample may be carry-over from other donors' samples. For the CDR3, the DNA is TGTGCCAGCAGCACAACGAGAGCAGACTTGCTGGGGGGAAAAAACATTCAGTACTTC. It is translated as CASSTTRADLLGGKNIQYF.